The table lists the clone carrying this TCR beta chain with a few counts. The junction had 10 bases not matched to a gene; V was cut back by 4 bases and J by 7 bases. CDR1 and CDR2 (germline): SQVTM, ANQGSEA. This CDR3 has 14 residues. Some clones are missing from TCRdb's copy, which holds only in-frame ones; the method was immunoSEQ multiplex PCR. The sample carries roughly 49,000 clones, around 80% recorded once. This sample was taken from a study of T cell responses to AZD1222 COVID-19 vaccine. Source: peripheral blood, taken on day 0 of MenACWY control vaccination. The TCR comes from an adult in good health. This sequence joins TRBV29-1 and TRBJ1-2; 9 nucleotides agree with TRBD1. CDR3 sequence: CSVGHRDREGGYTF. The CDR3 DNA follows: TGCAGCGTTGGACACCGGGACAGGGAGGGTGGCTACACCTTC.